This TCR beta chain appears in the sequencing data of a study of blood T cells in healthy people across ages. PCR was performed a second time for about 7 to 11 cycles using a sample-barcoded 5' primer and a J-beta primer mix. TCRdb re-called the 5' RACE reads through MiXCR, storing one row per CDR3 protein. There are about 680,000 distinct CDR3 sequences in the sample; more than 40% occur only once, and 30% to 40% lies in the top ten. This clonotype was observed a few times. This TCR was sampled from a woman in her fifties or sixties in good health. Sequenced material: blood.

Here the CDR3 reads CAISWTLYEQYF. CDR3 bases: TGTGCCATCAGTTGGACATTATACGAGCAGTACTTC. The chain has TRBV10-3 and TRBJ2-7, with D maybe TRBD1 (5 bases). Trimming shortened V by 5 bases and J by 4 bases, and 9 bases separated the two germline ends. Germline V lookup: CDR1 ENHRY, CDR2 SYGVKD. The length of the CDR3 is 12 residues.